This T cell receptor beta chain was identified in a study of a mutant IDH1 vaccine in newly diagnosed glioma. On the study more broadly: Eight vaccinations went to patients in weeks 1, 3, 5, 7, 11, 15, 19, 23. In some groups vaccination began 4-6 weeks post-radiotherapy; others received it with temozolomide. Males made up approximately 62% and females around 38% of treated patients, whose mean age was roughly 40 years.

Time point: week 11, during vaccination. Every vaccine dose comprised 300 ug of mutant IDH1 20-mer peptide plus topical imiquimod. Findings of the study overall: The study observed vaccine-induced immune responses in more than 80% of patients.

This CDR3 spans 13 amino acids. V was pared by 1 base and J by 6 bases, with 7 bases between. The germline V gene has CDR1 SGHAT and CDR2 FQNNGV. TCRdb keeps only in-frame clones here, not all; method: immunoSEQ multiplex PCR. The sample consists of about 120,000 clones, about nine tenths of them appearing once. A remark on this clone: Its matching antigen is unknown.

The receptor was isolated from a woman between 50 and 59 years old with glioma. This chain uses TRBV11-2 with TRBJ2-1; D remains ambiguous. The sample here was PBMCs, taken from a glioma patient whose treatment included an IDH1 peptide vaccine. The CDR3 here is CASSLGLSNEQFF. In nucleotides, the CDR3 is TGTGCCAGCAGCTTAGGGCTATCCAATGAGCAGTTCTTC. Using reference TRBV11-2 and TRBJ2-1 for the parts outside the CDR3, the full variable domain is EAGVAQSPRYKIIEKRQSVAFWCNPISGHATLYWYQQILGQGPKLLIQFQNNGVVDDSQLPKDRFSAERLKGVDSTLKIQPAKLEDSAVYLCASSLGLSNEQFFGPGTRLTVL.